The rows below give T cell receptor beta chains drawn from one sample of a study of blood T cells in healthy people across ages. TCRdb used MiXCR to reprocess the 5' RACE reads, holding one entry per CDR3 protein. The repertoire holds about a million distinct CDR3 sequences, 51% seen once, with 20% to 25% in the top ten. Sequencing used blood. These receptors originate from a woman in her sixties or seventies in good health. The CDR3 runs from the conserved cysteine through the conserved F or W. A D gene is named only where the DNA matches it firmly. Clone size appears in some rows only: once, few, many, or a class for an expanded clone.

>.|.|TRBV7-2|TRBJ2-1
CASSVSGARPGAEQFF
TGTGCCAGCAGCGTCTCCGGGGCTAGACCCGGGGCTGAGCAGTTCTTC
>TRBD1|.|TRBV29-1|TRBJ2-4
CSVEEGAGGDIQYF
TGCAGCGTTGAAGAAGGGGCAGGGGGAGACATTCAGTACTTC
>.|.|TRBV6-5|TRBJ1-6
CASSYVVQGNSPLHF
TGTGCCAGCAGTTACGTGGTGCAGGGAAATTCACCCCTCCACTTT
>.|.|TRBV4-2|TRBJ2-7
CASSPSLSNGASYEQYF
TGTGCCAGCAGCCCCTCGTTATCTAACGGAGCCTCCTACGAGCAGTACTTC
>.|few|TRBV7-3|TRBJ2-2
CASSLGLYSTGELFF
TGTGCCAGCAGCTTAGGTCTTTACTCCACCGGGGAGCTGTTTTTT
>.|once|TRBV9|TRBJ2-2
CASSVSGVYTGELFF
TGTGCCAGCAGCGTCTCAGGGGTATACACCGGGGAGCTGTTTTTT
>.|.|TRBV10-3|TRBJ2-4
CAISESGSALAKDIQYF
TGTGCCATCAGTGAGTCGGGAAGCGCCCTAGCCAAAGACATTCAGTACTTC
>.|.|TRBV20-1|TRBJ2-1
CSATRTRLVSASLYNEQFF
TGCAGTGCTACAAGGACGAGGCTAGTAAGTGCCTCCCTTTACAATGAGCAGTTCTTC
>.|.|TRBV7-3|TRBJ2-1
CASSLTGLPYNEQFF
TGTGCCAGCAGCTTAACTGGTCTACCATACAATGAGCAGTTCTTC
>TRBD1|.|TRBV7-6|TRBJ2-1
CASSLRDRGNNEQFF
TGTGCCAGCAGCCTCCGGGACAGGGGCAACAATGAGCAGTTCTTC
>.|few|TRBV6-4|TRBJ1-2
CASRRRAGGYTF
TGTGCCAGCCGGCGGAGGGCGGGAGGCTACACCTTC
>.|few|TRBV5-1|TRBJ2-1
CASSLGTVRDNEQFF
TGCGCCAGCAGCTTGGGAACCGTAAGGGACAATGAGCAGTTCTTC
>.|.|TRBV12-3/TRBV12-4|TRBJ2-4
CASSYDLLAKNIQYF
TGTGCCAGCAGTTACGATTTGCTAGCCAAAAACATTCAGTACTTC
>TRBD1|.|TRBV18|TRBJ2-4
CASSPDQGVTIQYF
TGTGCCAGCTCACCCGACCAGGGGGTGACCATTCAGTACTTC
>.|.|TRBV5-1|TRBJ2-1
CASSLVGLNEQFF
TGCGCCAGCAGCTTGGTCGGTTTGAATGAGCAGTTCTTC
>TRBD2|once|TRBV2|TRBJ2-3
CASSFRLARTDTQYF
TGTGCCAGCAGCTTTAGACTAGCCCGCACAGATACGCAGTATTTT
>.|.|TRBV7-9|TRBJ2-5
CASSLSREWEETQYF
TGTGCCAGCAGCTTATCCCGGGAGTGGGAGGAGACCCAGTACTTC
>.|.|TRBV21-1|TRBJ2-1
CASSKWAGGAVNEQFF
.
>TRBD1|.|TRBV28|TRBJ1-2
CASSLDRASGYTF
TGTGCCAGCAGCCTAGACAGGGCCTCTGGCTACACCTTC
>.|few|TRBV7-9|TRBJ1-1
CASSLSETEAFF
TGTGCCAGCAGCTTAAGCGAAACTGAAGCTTTCTTT
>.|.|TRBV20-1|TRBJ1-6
CSALGRGNSPLHF
TGCAGTGCCCTCGGGAGGGGCAATTCACCCCTCCACTTT
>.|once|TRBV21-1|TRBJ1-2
CASSTNPNYGYTF
TGTGCCAGCAGCACCAACCCGAACTATGGCTACACCTTC